Here is one T cell receptor (beta chain) with its context. Deletions cut 5 bases from V and 5 bases from J, with 13 bases between. This CDR3 contains 14 residues. Germline V gene lookup returns CDR1 MNHEY and CDR2 SVGAGI. Clones were sequenced by immunoSEQ multiplex PCR, and TCRdb holds only the in-frame ones, with some missing. This sample yields under 100,000 clones, of which 96% are seen a single time; around 0.78% belongs to the top ten. The data are from a study of cytomegalovirus exposure and HLA in healthy donors. The sample was PBMCs. V is TRBV6-5 and J is TRBJ2-1, with a possible D match to TRBD2 (6 bases). The TCR comes from a man aged 18 to 30 in good health and CMV-seronegative. DNA for the CDR3: TGTGCCAGCAGTGCCGGGACTGGAAACAATGAGCAGTTCTTC. Its protein is CASSAGTGNNEQFF.